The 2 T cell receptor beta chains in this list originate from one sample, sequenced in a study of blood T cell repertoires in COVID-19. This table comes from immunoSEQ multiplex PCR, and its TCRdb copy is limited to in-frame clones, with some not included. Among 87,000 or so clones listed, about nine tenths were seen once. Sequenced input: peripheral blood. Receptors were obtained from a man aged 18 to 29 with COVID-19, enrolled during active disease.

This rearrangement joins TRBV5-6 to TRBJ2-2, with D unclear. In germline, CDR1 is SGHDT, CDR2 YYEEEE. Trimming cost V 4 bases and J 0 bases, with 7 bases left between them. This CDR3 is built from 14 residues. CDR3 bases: TGTGCCAGCAGCCCCGTGTCGAACACCGGGGAGCTGTTTTTT. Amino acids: CASSPVSNTGELFF.

CDR3 loop: CASSLSTSGVGEQYF. In DNA, the CDR3 is TGTGCCAGCAGCTTATCAACTAGCGGGGTCGGGGAGCAGTACTTC. This sequence joins TRBV7-2 and TRBJ2-7; 10 nucleotides line up with TRBD2. This CDR3 comprises 15 residues. The trim removed 2 bases at V and 7 bases at J, leaving 8 bases unmatched. CDR1 and CDR2 from the germline V gene are SGHTA and FQGNSA. The variable domain in full, with the rest retrieved from reference TRBV7-2 and TRBJ2-7, is GAGVSQSPSNKVTEKGKDVELRCDPISGHTALYWYRQSLGQGLEFLIYFQGNSAPDKSGLPSDRFSAERTGGSVSTLTIQRTQQEDSAVYLCASSLSTSGVGEQYFGPGTRLTVT.